This T cell receptor (beta chain) was sequenced during a study of PD-L1 blockade in urothelial cancer. The overall study: Samples came from 3 weeks, at the second dose, and 6 weeks into treatment.

The time point denotes: peripheral blood 6 weeks after treatment start. Germline CDR1 SGHTA, CDR2 FQGTGA. J lost 6 bases, V lost 1 base, and 15 bases had no gene match. The CDR3 runs 18 residues. Sequencing used immunoSEQ multiplex PCR; TCRdb keeps in-frame clones, though not all of them. The data show approximately 47,000 clones, roughly 80% seen once. The material was PBMCs, obtained around atezolizumab (anti-PD-L1) treatment. This chain connects TRBV7-3 to TRBJ2-1; 7 positions agree with TRBD2. The receptor's source is a man between 65 and 85 years old with urothelial cancer. The CDR3 nucleotides are TGTGCCAGCAGCTTAATGAACCCGGGTCTAGCGGAGACCAATGAGCAGTTCTTC. Its translation: CASSLMNPGLAETNEQFF.